This T cell receptor (beta chain) appears in the sequencing data of a study of T-cell reconstitution after alpha-beta-depleted transplantation in children (dated by TCRdb to the mid-2010s). Context from the whole study: The study quantitatively tracked T-cell immune reconstitution after TCRalphabeta/CD19-depleted allogeneic hematopoietic cell transplantation in children using TCR repertoire profiling. Summary of the overall study and its limitations: The frequencies of hyperexpanded clones fell over the following months, and after one year, T-cell counts and TCRbeta diversity were mostly attributed to newly produced T cells. The apparently early recovery of alphabetaT-cell counts about two months after transplant reportedly depended on only several hundred rapidly expanded clones that came from non-depleted graft cells. In some patients, high TCRbeta diversity at day 60 was attributed to recipient T cells and intrathymic progenitors that had survived conditioning.

Libraries were constructed by PCR. Instrument used: Illumina HiSeq 2500. Molecular barcoding was employed in the preparation of TCR libraries, with unique molecular identifiers being used to normalize TCRbeta repertoire quantification. In TCRdb, the public reads were trimmed at Q25 with fastp and aligned with MiXCR, with productive beta chains retained. Entries that share a CDR3 protein sequence are merged under the most common genes and DNA. The sample includes approximately 230,000 distinct CDR3 sequences, with roughly a quarter observed a single time. 4% to 6% of the sample rests with the top ten. This clonotype appeared a few times. What antigen it recognizes has not been identified. Base qualities are missing; no much larger clone stands one base away. Interpreted using the paper, the treatment or condition label stands for: allogeneic hematopoietic cell transplantation with graft depleted of TCRalphabeta T cells and CD19 B cells. The children who served as transplant recipients had been given grafts of TCRalphabeta/CD19-depleted allogeneic hematopoietic cells.

Here the sequenced sample was PBMCs, mostly from graft donor cells, taken 360 days after TCRalphabeta/CD19-depleted stem cell transplant. The clonotype was recovered from a female patient younger than 10 who had a stem cell transplant for congenital amegakaryocytic thrombocytopenia, so the T cells may come from the graft donor.

Read as DNA, the sequence is TGTGCCAGTAGTGCCTGGGACAGCCAAGAGACCCAGTACTTC. Its protein is CASSAWDSQETQYF. The sequence links TRBV19 to TRBJ2-5, and 7 junction bases match TRBD1. The CDR3 runs 14 amino acids, cysteine and phenylalanine included. The read is trimmed to its CDR3 DNA, 42 bases read in frame from base 1. Trimming accounts for 5 bases at V and 1 base at J, while the number of junction bases matched to no gene is 4. CDR1 and CDR2, looked up from the germline V gene (reference sequence), are LNHDA and SQIVND.